The entry below gives a single T cell receptor beta chain sequence along with its context. Germline V gene lookup returns CDR1 MNHEY and CDR2 SVGAGI. Trimming pared 0 bases from V and 2 bases from J, leaving 8 bases between. The CDR3 is made up of 15 amino acids. The entry originates in a study of blood T cell repertoires in COVID-19. Overall study: The United States, Italy and Spain supplied acute and convalescent COVID-19 samples. The analysed material was cDNA or gDNA that came from T cells, B-cell-depleted T cells, or PBMCs.

In the original analysis: Nucleated cell counts were estimated from reference gene primer amplification. Profiling relied on immunoSEQ multiplex PCR, and the TCRdb table lists in-frame clones only, not all of them. That table gives V, J and clone size, and the DNA gave D and trimming. The sample lists around 110,000 clones; around four fifths were seen once. The specimen was peripheral blood. The receptor comes from a man in his 70s with active or convalescent COVID-19. This rearrangement joins TRBV6-5 to TRBJ1-5; D call uncertain. The CDR3 sequence: CASSYSYGGNQPQHF. In DNA form, the CDR3 reads TGTGCCAGCAGTTACTCCTACGGAGGCAATCAGCCCCAGCATTTT.